Below, one TCR beta chain is given with its context. As yet, its antigen is unknown. V trimming: 2 bases; J trimming: 6 bases; junction bases outside the gene matches: 8. Germline CDR1 MNHNS, CDR2 SASEGT. CDR3 length equals 17 residues. These data come from a study of PD-1 blockade in classical Hodgkin lymphoma. Findings and limits, study-wide: Why the repertoires differ is still unclear, perhaps disease activity or prior therapy.

Profiling relied on immunoSEQ multiplex PCR, and the TCRdb table lists in-frame clones only, not all of them. The sample yields 46,000 or so clones, more than 70% seen once. Autologous stem cell transplantation was followed by relapse in every patient, and brentuximab vedotin exposure varied. The rearrangement uses TRBV6-1 and TRBJ1-6, with 9 bases fitting TRBD1. This specimen consisted of peripheral blood mononuclear cells (PBMCs), obtained at baseline. The sequence derives from a human donor with classical Hodgkin lymphoma. DNA of the CDR3: TGTGCCAGCAGTGAACTAACAGGGGGCTCTGGTAATTCACCCCTCCACTTT. It yields the protein CASSELTGGSGNSPLHF.